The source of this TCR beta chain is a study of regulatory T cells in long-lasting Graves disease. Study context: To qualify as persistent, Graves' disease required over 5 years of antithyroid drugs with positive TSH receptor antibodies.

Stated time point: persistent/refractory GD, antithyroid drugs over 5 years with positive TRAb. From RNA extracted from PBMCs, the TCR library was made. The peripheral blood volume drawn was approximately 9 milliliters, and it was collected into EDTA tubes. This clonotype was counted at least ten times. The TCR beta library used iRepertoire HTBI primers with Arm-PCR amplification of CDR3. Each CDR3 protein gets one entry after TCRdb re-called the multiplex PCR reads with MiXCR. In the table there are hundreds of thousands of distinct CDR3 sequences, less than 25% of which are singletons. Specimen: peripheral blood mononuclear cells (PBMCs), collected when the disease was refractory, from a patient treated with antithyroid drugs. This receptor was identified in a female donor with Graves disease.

The CDR3: CASGAPAFNEKLFF. DNA of the CDR3: TGTGCCAGCGGAGCGCCGGCTTTTAATGAAAAACTGTTTTTT. V usage is TRBV12-3 or TRBV12-4 and J usage is TRBJ1-4; D uncertain. The V and J ends lost 8 bases and 4 bases respectively, with 14 bases between them. There are 14 residues in the CDR3.